The entry below describes one TCR beta chain. No antigen is known for it. During its preparation, the TCRbeta library received unique molecular identifiers. One entry per CDR3 protein, called by TCRdb with MiXCR from the PCR reads. Of approximately 200,000 distinct CDR3 sequences in the sample, roughly 6.3% were seen once. These data originate in a study of T-cell reconstitution after alpha-beta-depleted transplantation in children. Trimming stripped 5 bases from V and 0 bases from J, with 14 bases between. Germline CDR1 reads SEHNR; CDR2 reads FQNEAQ (reference sequence). This CDR3 spans 15 amino acids. Points from the study as a whole: Some patients owed their high day-60 TCRbeta diversity to surviving recipient T cells and thymic progenitors. Newly produced T cells mostly accounted for T-cell counts and diversity one year post-transplant. Alpha-beta T cells present about two months after transplant were reported to originate from several hundred expanded graft clones.

This sequence originates from a girl under two years old with combined immunodeficiency, due to receive a stem cell transplant. Sequencing was performed on PBMCs, taken before TCRalphabeta/CD19-depleted stem cell transplant. The V gene is TRBV7-9, the J gene TRBJ2-7; no clear D. This CDR3 reads CASSPDPVFSYEQYF. The CDR3 DNA is TGTGCCAGCAGCCCAGACCCAGTCTTCTCCTACGAGCAGTACTTC.